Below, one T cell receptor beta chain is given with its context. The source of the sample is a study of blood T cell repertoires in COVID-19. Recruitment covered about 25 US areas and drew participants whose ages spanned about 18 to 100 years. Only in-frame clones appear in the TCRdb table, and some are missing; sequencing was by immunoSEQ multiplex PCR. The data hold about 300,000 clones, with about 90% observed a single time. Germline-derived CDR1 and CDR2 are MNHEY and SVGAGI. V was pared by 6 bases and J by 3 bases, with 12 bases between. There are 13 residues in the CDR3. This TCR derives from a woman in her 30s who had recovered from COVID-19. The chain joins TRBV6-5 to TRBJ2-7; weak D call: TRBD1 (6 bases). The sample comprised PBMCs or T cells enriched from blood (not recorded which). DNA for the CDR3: TGTGCCAGCAGCCTAGGGGGTCTCTACGAGCAGTACTTC. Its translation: CASSLGGLYEQYF.